These 22 T cell receptor beta chains were sequenced from one sample in a study of T cells in Graves' hyperthyroidism and ophthalmopathy. The CDR3 regions of TCR beta were amplified from RNA transcripts. Primed by the HTBI set, a first-round RT-PCR was run on the TCR CDR3. MiXCR was run by TCRdb on the multiplex PCR reads, yielding one entry per CDR3 protein. The sample has under 800,000 distinct CDR3 sequences; approximately 14% are singletons. Sample: blood. These receptors were collected from a woman under 30 with Graves' hyperthyroidism.

This clonotype was observed many times. This rearrangement joins TRBV30 to TRBJ2-1; TRBD1 aligns across 7 bases. Germline trimming cut 3 bases from V and 9 bases from J; bases unmatched to any gene: 5. The germline V gene encodes CDR1 GTSNPN and CDR2 SVGIG (reference sequence). This CDR3 is built from 12 residues. The CDR3: CAWSTGVFEQFF. CDR3 DNA sequence: TGTGCCTGGAGCACAGGGGTTTTTGAGCAGTTCTTC. The entire variable domain, with the rest obtained from reference TRBV30 and TRBJ2-1, is as follows: SQTIHQWPATLVQPVGSPLSLECTVEGTSNPNLYWYRQAAGRGLQLLFYSVGIGQISSEVPQNLSASRPQDRQFILSSKKLLLSDSGFYLCAWSTGVFEQFFGPGTRLTVL.

This clonotype has a count of ten or more. The chain joins TRBV20-1 to TRBJ2-7, with D possibly TRBD1 on 6 matching bases. This CDR3 is 11 amino acids long. The germline V gene has CDR1 DFQATT and CDR2 SNEGSKA (reference sequence). The ends were cut back, 4 bases at V and 4 bases at J, with 8 bases in the middle. DNA of the CDR3: TGCAGTGCTAACAGGGAGTACGAGCAGTACTTC. Protein sequence: CSANREYEQYF.

The chain combines TRBV11-3 with TRBJ1-5, with no clear D. Germline lookup yields CDR1 SGHNT and CDR2 YENEEA. V was trimmed by 5 bases and J by 0 bases, leaving 26 bases between them. This CDR3 is built from 20 residues. The CDR3 DNA sequence: TGTGCCAGCAGCGAATACCGTCCGGGGATCGGGAAGAATAGCAATCAGCCCCAGCATTTT. The encoded protein is CASSEYRPGIGKNSNQPQHF.

This clonotype was counted many times. The chain couples TRBV3-1 to TRBJ2-2; 13 nucleotides match TRBD2. Germline values: CDR1 LGHDT, CDR2 YNNKEL (reference sequence). The CDR3 totals 17 residues. V was pared by 4 bases and J by 1 base, with 3 bases of the junction left unmatched. In nucleotides, the CDR3 is TGTGCCAGCAGCCCCTGGACTAGCGGGAGGAACACCGGGGAGCTGTTTTTT. The encoded protein is CASSPWTSGRNTGELFF.

This clonotype has at least ten counts. This chain connects TRBV11-3 to TRBJ2-1, with 7 bases identical to TRBD2. Germline V gives CDR1 SGHNT, CDR2 YENEEA. The CDR3 has 15 amino acids. Losses at the gene ends were 2 bases for V and 7 bases for J; bases not matched to a gene: 8. This chain's CDR3 is CASSLRAGRDNEQFF. The DNA of the CDR3 is TGTGCCAGCAGCTTAAGGGCTGGGAGGGATAATGAGCAGTTCTTC.

The table lists this clonotype with a few counts. This sequence joins TRBV6-2 or TRBV6-3 and TRBJ2-4, with D unclear. Trimming cost V 8 bases and J 0 bases, with 20 bases left between them. The CDR3 spans 17 residues. Germline CDR1 MNHEY, CDR2 SVGEGT. DNA for the CDR3: TGTGCCAGCGGAAATGTAGCACGGGTACGAGCCAAAAACATTCAGTACTTC. Translated: CASGNVARVRAKNIQYF.

There are many counts of this clonotype. This rearrangement joins TRBV4-1 to TRBJ2-3; D may be TRBD1 (5 bases). The V end was cut by 3 bases, the J end by 4 bases, with 11 bases between. This CDR3 region has 14 residues. Germline values: CDR1 MGHRA, CDR2 YSYEKL. The CDR3, as DNA: TGCGCCAGCAGCCAGATAGGGGTGGCAGATACGCAGTATTTT. Translation gives CASSQIGVADTQYF.

This clonotype was found a few times. This chain connects TRBV20-1 to TRBJ1-5, with D hard to call. This CDR3 contains 15 residues. Trimming pared 2 bases from V and 0 bases from J, leaving 11 bases between. In germline, CDR1 is DFQATT, CDR2 SNEGSKA (reference sequence). Written as DNA, the CDR3 is TGCAGTGCTAGATTGGAGTTGATTAGCAATCAGCCCCAGCATTTT. Translating gives CSARLELISNQPQHF.

The chain employs TRBV3-1 and TRBJ2-2; 7 bases map to TRBD2. With V trimmed by 1 base and J by 5 bases, 4 bases remained unmatched. Germline V gene data show CDR1 as LGHDT and CDR2 as YNNKEL (reference sequence). The CDR3 runs to 15 residues. As DNA, the CDR3 is TGTGCCAGCAGCCAAGGGACTAGAAGGACCGGGGAGCTGTTTTTT. Translation gives CASSQGTRRTGELFF.

This clonotype was observed a few times. The chain carries TRBV9 and TRBJ2-5; 9 positions match TRBD2. This CDR3 is built from 15 residues. Trimming removed 0 bases from V and 5 bases from J; junction bases left unmatched: 5. CDR1 and CDR2 (germline): SGDLS, YYNGEE. CDR3 loop: CASSVGLAGWETQYF. CDR3 DNA sequence: TGTGCCAGCAGCGTAGGGCTAGCGGGATGGGAGACCCAGTACTTC.

J is TRBJ2-1 and V is TRBV6-1; TRBD2 agrees at 7 bases. Germline CDR1 MNHNS, CDR2 SASEGT. Trimming at V came to 6 bases and at J to 6 bases, leaving 5 bases not matched to a gene. The CDR3 extends over 13 amino acids. The CDR3 protein is CASRIAGLNEQFF. CDR3 nucleotides: TGTGCCAGCAGAATAGCGGGCCTCAATGAGCAGTTCTTC.

The chain recombines TRBV27 with TRBJ2-2; TRBD1 might be the D (6 bases). From germline, CDR1 is MNHEY and CDR2 SMNVEV (reference sequence). This CDR3 is 15 amino acids long. Trimming removed 2 bases from V and 7 bases from J, with 14 bases in between. CDR3 nucleotides: TGTGCCAGCAGTTTAGGCAGGGGCGTGTTCGGGGAGCTGTTTTTT. Its translation: CASSLGRGVFGELFF.

The chain has TRBV5-1 and TRBJ1-6, with D uncertain. Germline CDR1 is SGHRS and CDR2 is YFSETQ. V was trimmed by 4 bases and J by 9 bases, leaving 17 bases between them. CDR3 length: 15 amino acids. The CDR3 sequence: CASSLRTPSISPLHF. CDR3 DNA sequence: TGCGCCAGCAGCCTAAGGACCCCGAGTATTTCACCCCTCCACTTT.

This clonotype was picked up a small number of times. The chain joins TRBV9 to TRBJ2-1; tentatively, D is TRBD2 (5 bases). Trimming took 4 bases from V and 4 from J, leaving 18 bases between them. This CDR3 is built from 16 residues. CDR1 and CDR2 from the germline V gene are SGDLS and YYNGEE. CDR3 loop: CASSPPAGSEYNEQFF. In DNA form, the CDR3 reads TGTGCCAGCAGCCCCCCGGCTGGGAGTGAATACAATGAGCAGTTCTTC.

The chain uses TRBV24-1 and TRBJ2-1; D remains unclear. The CDR3 contains 15 residues. Germline CDR1 reads KGHDR; CDR2 reads SFDVKD. Trimming stripped 3 bases from V and 0 bases from J, with 8 bases between. The CDR3 DNA sequence: TGTGCCACCAGTGATAGTCGGATCTCCTACAATGAGCAGTTCTTC. Translated, it gives CATSDSRISYNEQFF.

J is TRBJ1-5 and V is TRBV4-1; D possibly corresponds to TRBD1 (6 bases). Germline CDR1 is MGHRA and CDR2 is YSYEKL. Trimming removed 1 base at V and 6 bases at J, with 16 bases between. The CDR3 totals 16 residues. The CDR3 coding sequence is TGCGCCAGCAGCCAAGGTGGGCAGGGGAGAGGTCAGCCCCAGCATTTT. The encoded protein is CASSQGGQGRGQPQHF.

CDR3 amino acids: CSVGGRGRRTYEQYF. The CDR3 DNA sequence: TGCAGCGTTGGGGGGCGCGGGAGAAGGACCTACGAGCAGTACTTC. The chain recombines TRBV29-1 with TRBJ2-7; D possibly corresponds to TRBD2 (7 bases). Trimming took off 4 bases at V and 2 bases at J, with 18 bases between the two ends. Germline CDR1 reads SQVTM; CDR2 reads ANQGSEA. The CDR3 loop spans 15 amino acids.

This clonotype has a count of ten or more. A much larger clone lies a single base off, so this may be a read error. No DNA is shown, since the ends of the CDR3 on it are uncertain; the CDR3 is the one TCRdb lists. The V gene is TRBV7-8, the J gene TRBJ2-7; the listed D gene, TRBD1, was not tested against the DNA. Germline V CDR1 and CDR2: SGHVS, FQNEAQ. A total of 14 residues make up the CDR3, ends included. CDR3 sequence reads: CASSFGPGGYEQYF.

This clonotype was counted at least ten times. This rearrangement joins TRBV18 to TRBJ2-5; D assignment may be TRBD1 or TRBD2 (5 bases each). CDR3 length equals 13 residues. V shed 1 base and J shed 5 bases, with 8 bases lying between them. Germline CDR1 is KGHSH and CDR2 is LQKENI. DNA for the CDR3: TGTGCCAGCTCACCACGTGGGACGGAGACCCAGTACTTC. Translated: CASSPRGTETQYF.

This clonotype was detected a few times. V is TRBV6-1 and J is TRBJ2-7, with D possibly being TRBD2 (6 bases). The germline V and J ends were trimmed by 1 base and 7 bases, with 8 bases remaining between them. Germline lookup yields CDR1 MNHNS and CDR2 SASEGT. This CDR3 contains 12 residues. The CDR3 bases are TGTGCCAGCAGTGAAGAGGCGGGGGAGCAGTACTTC. Protein: CASSEEAGEQYF.

This clonotype was detected only a few times. The V gene is TRBV7-2, the J gene TRBJ2-1, with TRBD2 matching over 7 bases. V shed 4 bases, J shed 2 bases, and the junction held 11 bases outside the gene matches. The CDR3 is 17 residues long. Germline V gene data show CDR1 as SGHTA and CDR2 as FQGNSA. CDR3 protein: CASSSRPLAGAYNEQFF. For the CDR3, the DNA is TGTGCCAGCAGCTCGAGACCACTCGCGGGGGCCTACAATGAGCAGTTCTTC. The full variable domain, with the rest looked up from reference TRBV7-2 and TRBJ2-1, is GAGVSQSPSNKVTEKGKDVELRCDPISGHTALYWYRQSLGQGLEFLIYFQGNSAPDKSGLPSDRFSAERTGGSVSTLTIQRTQQEDSAVYLCASSSRPLAGAYNEQFFGPGTRLTVL.

This clonotype was recorded many times. V gene TRBV6-2 or TRBV6-3 combines with J gene TRBJ1-1, with D possibly TRBD1 on 6 matching bases. The CDR3 is made up of 15 amino acids. V shed 0 bases and J shed 5 bases, with 13 bases lying between them. The germline V gene encodes CDR1 MNHEY and CDR2 SVGEGT. The DNA for the CDR3 is TGTGCCAGCAGTTACTCGATGGGGGGGCGGACTGAAGCTTTCTTT. This codes for CASSYSMGGRTEAFF.